Below, 21 T cell receptor beta chains from the same sample are listed, as sequenced in a study of blood T cell repertoires in COVID-19. Sequencing used immunoSEQ multiplex PCR; TCRdb keeps in-frame clones, though not all of them. The data hold tens of thousands of clones, with approximately 80% observed a single time. Sequenced input: peripheral blood. These receptors all stem from a woman older than 75 with acute or convalescent COVID-19.

This clone was recorded only once. The chain employs TRBV19 and TRBJ1-1; a possible D gene is TRBD1 (5 bases). Germline V CDR1 and CDR2: LNHDA, SQIVND (reference sequence). The ends were cut back, 4 bases at V and 5 bases at J, with 8 bases in the middle. This CDR3 region has 12 residues. The CDR3 region is CASSTGWTEAFF. In DNA, the CDR3 is TGTGCCAGTAGTACAGGGTGGACTGAAGCTTTCTTT.

This chain joins TRBV3-1 (or the pseudogene TRBV3-2) and TRBJ2-2, with TRBD2 as a possible D gene (5 bases). Trimming removed 2 bases at V and 7 bases at J, with 14 bases between. Germline V CDR1 and CDR2: LGHDT, YNNKEL (reference sequence). There are 15 residues in the CDR3. The CDR3 spells CASSQHPGGGGELFF. The CDR3 region has the DNA TGTGCCAGCAGCCAACACCCAGGAGGCGGCGGGGAGCTGTTTTTT.

This chain joins TRBV7-9 and TRBJ2-7, with 10 bases that match TRBD1. The CDR3 consists of 17 residues. The J segment lost 6 bases and the V segment lost 3 bases, leaving 14 bases of the junction unmatched. Per the germline V gene, CDR1 is SEHNR and CDR2 is FQNEAQ (reference sequence). The CDR3 sequence is CASSFGGSGTGDREQYF. DNA of the CDR3: TGTGCCAGCAGCTTTGGAGGGTCGGGGACAGGGGACCGCGAGCAGTACTTC.

The V gene is TRBV7-8, the J gene TRBJ1-5; the D is unclear. Germline values: CDR1 SGHVS, CDR2 FQNEAQ. This CDR3 has 14 residues. Deletions cut 5 bases from V and 3 bases from J, with 11 bases between. The CDR3 nucleotides are TGTGCCAGCAGCAATTCAGGTCCCAATCAGCCCCAGCATTTT. It is translated as CASSNSGPNQPQHF. The variable domain in full, with the rest retrieved from reference TRBV7-8 and TRBJ1-5, is GAGVSQSPRYKVAKRGQDVALRCDPISGHVSLFWYQQALGQGPEFLTYFQNEAQLDKSGLPSDRFFAERPEGSVSTLKIQRTQQEDSAVYLCASSNSGPNQPQHFGDGTRLSIL.

The V and J genes are TRBV29-1 and TRBJ2-6; tentatively, D is TRBD2 (5 bases). This CDR3 is 14 amino acids long. V was cut by 3 bases and J by 4 bases, with 10 bases left in between. CDR1 and CDR2 (germline): SQVTM, ANQGSEA. CDR3 bases: TGCAGCGTTGAGGAGGCCTTCGGGGCCAACGTCCTGACTTTC. This sequence encodes CSVEEAFGANVLTF.

The V and J genes are TRBV5-1 and TRBJ1-5; a possible D gene is TRBD1 (5 bases). CDR3 size: 15 residues. Germline V lookup: CDR1 SGHRS, CDR2 YFSETQ. Deletions cut 0 bases from V and 3 bases from J, with 10 bases between. The CDR3 sequence: CASSLGQSPNQPQHF. CDR3 nucleotides: TGCGCCAGCAGCTTGGGACAGTCCCCCAATCAGCCCCAGCATTTT.

This chain uses TRBV6-6 with TRBJ1-1; D is ambiguous. V lost 7 bases, J lost 1 base, and 7 bases lay in between. There are 12 residues in the CDR3. Germline loops: CDR1 MNHNY, CDR2 SVGAGI (reference sequence). CDR3 residues: CASNFGNTEAFF. CDR3 sequence (DNA): TGTGCCAGCAATTTCGGGAACACTGAAGCTTTCTTT.

J is TRBJ1-2 and V is TRBV18, with 10 bases fitting TRBD1. V was clipped by 2 bases and J by 6 bases; unmatched bases: 6. Germline V gene data show CDR1 as KGHSH and CDR2 as LQKENI. The CDR3 is 15 residues long. The CDR3 protein is CASSPWDRGRHGYTF. The CDR3 region has the DNA TGTGCCAGCTCACCATGGGACAGGGGAAGACATGGCTACACCTTC.

The chain employs TRBV5-1 and TRBJ2-7; D ambiguous. The CDR3 runs to 15 residues. V lost 2 bases to trimming and J lost 1 base, with 13 bases between them. CDR1 SGHRS and CDR2 YFSETQ come from the germline V gene. CDR3 coding DNA: TGCGCCAGCAGCTTTGAACCCGGCAGGTCCTACGAGCAGTACTTC. Amino acid sequence: CASSFEPGRSYEQYF.

The chain joins TRBV6-5 to TRBJ1-5; maybe TRBD1 (5 bases). V lost 6 bases to trimming and J lost 4 bases, with 13 bases between them. The V gene's germline CDR1 is MNHEY and CDR2 SVGAGI. The CDR3 contains 14 residues. CDR3 protein: CASRLSGNNQPQHF. The CDR3 nucleotides read TGTGCCAGCAGGCTGTCAGGGAATAATCAGCCCCAGCATTTT.

A few counts support this clone. The chain links TRBV2 to TRBJ1-6; tentatively, D is TRBD1 (5 bases). The CDR3 is 17 residues long. Deletions cut 3 bases from V and 0 bases from J, with 12 bases between. Germline V gives CDR1 SNHLY, CDR2 FYNNEI. The CDR3 protein is CASSDRTPSSYNSPLHF. The CDR3 DNA is TGTGCCAGCAGTGATAGGACACCCAGCTCCTATAATTCACCCCTCCACTTT.

The V gene is TRBV28, the J gene TRBJ2-7; tentatively, D is TRBD2 (7 bases). CDR1 is MDHEN, CDR2 SYDVKM, per germline. This CDR3 contains 14 residues. V was shortened by 8 bases and J by 1 base, with 15 bases between the two germline ends. CDR3 loop: CASGKGGGSYEQYF. The CDR3 DNA follows: TGTGCCAGCGGCAAGGGGGGGGGTTCCTACGAGCAGTACTTC.

The rearrangement links TRBV19 to TRBJ2-6; D perhaps matches TRBD1 (6 bases). The germline CDR1 and CDR2 sequences are LNHDA and SQIVND (reference sequence). The CDR3 spans 15 residues. The V and J ends lost 5 bases and 2 bases respectively, with 10 bases between them. The CDR3 sequence: CASSLRDTGANVLTF. Here the CDR3 DNA reads TGTGCCAGTAGTTTAAGGGACACTGGGGCCAACGTCCTGACTTTC.

The CDR3 protein is CAIGPANTEAFF. The CDR3 nucleotides read TGTGCCATCGGGCCGGCTAACACTGAAGCTTTCTTT. The chain combines TRBV10-3 with TRBJ1-1, with unresolved D. V lost 8 bases and J 2 bases, leaving 9 bases between the germline ends. CDR1 is ENHRY and CDR2 is SYGVKD in the germline V gene. This CDR3 is 12 amino acids long.

The table lists this clone with a few counts. The DNA for the CDR3 is TGTGCCACCAGCAGAGTGGCGGGGGGATACTACAATGAGCAGTTCTTC. Residues: CATSRVAGGYYNEQFF. This rearrangement joins TRBV15 to TRBJ2-1; the match to TRBD2 covers 8 bases. The CDR3 has 16 residues. Per germline, CDR1 LNHNV and CDR2 YYDKDF (reference sequence). The junction had 5 bases not matched to a gene; V was cut back by 1 base and J by 3 bases.

J is TRBJ1-5 and V is TRBV12-5; D gene uncertain. From germline, CDR1 is LGHNT and CDR2 FRNRAP. The CDR3 is made up of 13 amino acids. V lost 0 bases and J 6 bases, leaving 6 bases between the germline ends. The CDR3 DNA sequence: TGTGCTAGTGGTTTGGTACTCGGTCAGCCCCAGCATTTT. Its protein is CASGLVLGQPQHF.

The rearrangement uses TRBV5-1 and TRBJ1-1; no definite D call. CDR3 length: 15 amino acids. V lost 3 bases and J lost 3, with 15 bases in between. The germline CDR1 and CDR2 sequences are SGHRS and YFSETQ. The DNA for the CDR3 is TGCGCCAGCAGCTCGTTAGAAACGGGGTACACTGAAGCTTTCTTT. Translation: CASSSLETGYTEAFF.

The J gene is TRBJ1-5, the V gene TRBV15; possibly TRBD1 for D (5 bases). This CDR3 contains 15 residues. CDR1 is LNHNV, CDR2 YYDKDF, per germline (reference sequence). V was pared by 9 bases and J by 4 bases, with 19 bases between. This CDR3 reads CATTQGSGKNQPQHF. The CDR3 coding sequence is TGTGCCACAACCCAAGGGTCAGGGAAGAATCAGCCCCAGCATTTT.

This clone has only one observation. The chain recombines TRBV7-9 with TRBJ2-7, with 13 bases lining up with TRBD2. This CDR3 spans 17 amino acids. J lost 4 bases, V lost 2 bases, and 8 bases had no gene match. Germline CDR1 and CDR2: SEHNR and FQNEAQ (reference sequence). DNA for the CDR3: TGTGCCAGCAGCTTAAAGGGAGGACTAGCGGGAGAGTACGAGCAGTACTTC. Protein: CASSLKGGLAGEYEQYF. The whole variable domain, filled in from reference TRBV7-9 and TRBJ2-7, reads DTGVSQNPRHKITKRGQNVTFRCDPISEHNRLYWYRQTLGQGPEFLTYFQNEAQLEKSRLLSDRFSAERPKGSFSTLEIQRTEQGDSAMYLCASSLKGGLAGEYEQYFGPGTRLTVT.

This chain links TRBV28 with TRBJ2-7, with a possible D match to TRBD2 (5 bases). Germline CDR1 is MDHEN and CDR2 is SYDVKM. The CDR3 extends over 14 amino acids. V gave up 3 bases and J gave up 6 bases, with 15 bases separating them. The CDR3 DNA reads as TGTGCCAGCAGTTTGGGAGAGGTGGGGTCCGAGCAGTACTTC. This codes for CASSLGEVGSEQYF.

This chain joins TRBV3-1 (or the pseudogene TRBV3-2) and TRBJ1-2, with unresolved D. Germline values: CDR1 LGHDT, CDR2 YNNKEL (reference sequence). V lost 4 bases to trimming and J lost 8 bases, with 14 bases between them. The CDR3 has 13 residues. CDR3 in amino acids: CASSREPPRGYTF. The CDR3 DNA sequence: TGTGCCAGCAGCCGTGAACCGCCTAGGGGCTACACCTTC.